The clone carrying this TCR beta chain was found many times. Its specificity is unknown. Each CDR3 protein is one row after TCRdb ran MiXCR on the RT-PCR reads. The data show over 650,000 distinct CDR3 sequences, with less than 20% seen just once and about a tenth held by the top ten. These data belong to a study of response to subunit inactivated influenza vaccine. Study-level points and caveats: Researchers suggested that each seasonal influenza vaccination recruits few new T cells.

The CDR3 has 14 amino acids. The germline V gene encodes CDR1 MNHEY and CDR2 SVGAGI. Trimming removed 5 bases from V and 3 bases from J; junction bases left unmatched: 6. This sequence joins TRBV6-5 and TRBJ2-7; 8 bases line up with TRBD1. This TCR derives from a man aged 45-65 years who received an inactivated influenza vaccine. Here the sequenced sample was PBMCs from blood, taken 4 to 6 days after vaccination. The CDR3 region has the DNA TGTGCCAGCAGTCCAAGACAGGGGCTCTACGAGCAGTACTTC. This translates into CASSPRQGLYEQYF.